These 2 T cell receptor beta chains came from one sample sequenced in a study of CD8 T cells in Susac syndrome. RNA in amounts of about 0.5 to 1 ug was reverse transcribed with random hexamers. MiXCR, applied by TCRdb to the immunoSEQ multiplex PCR reads, yields one record per CDR3 protein. The table has fewer than 350,000 distinct CDR3 sequences, over 75% seen once; the top ten hold around 0.21%. The sample was CD8+ T cells from PBMCs. Receptors originate from a human donor with multiple sclerosis.

V usage is TRBV9 and J usage is TRBJ1-2, with TRBD1 as a possible D gene (6 bases). The CDR3 has 14 residues. Trimming cost V 0 bases and J 2 bases, with 8 bases left between them. Germline values: CDR1 SGDLS, CDR2 YYNGEE. CDR3 coding DNA: TGTGCCAGCAGCGTAGCCGACAGGAACTATGGCTACACCTTC. Residues: CASSVADRNYGYTF.

V is TRBV7-9 and J is TRBJ1-5; D unresolved. Trimming pared 1 base from V and 6 bases from J, leaving 7 bases between. The germline CDR1 and CDR2 sequences are SEHNR and FQNEAQ (reference sequence). This CDR3 contains 13 residues. CDR3 bases: TGTGCCAGCAGCTTAGGAACCCCTCAGCCCCAGCATTTT. As protein: CASSLGTPQPQHF.